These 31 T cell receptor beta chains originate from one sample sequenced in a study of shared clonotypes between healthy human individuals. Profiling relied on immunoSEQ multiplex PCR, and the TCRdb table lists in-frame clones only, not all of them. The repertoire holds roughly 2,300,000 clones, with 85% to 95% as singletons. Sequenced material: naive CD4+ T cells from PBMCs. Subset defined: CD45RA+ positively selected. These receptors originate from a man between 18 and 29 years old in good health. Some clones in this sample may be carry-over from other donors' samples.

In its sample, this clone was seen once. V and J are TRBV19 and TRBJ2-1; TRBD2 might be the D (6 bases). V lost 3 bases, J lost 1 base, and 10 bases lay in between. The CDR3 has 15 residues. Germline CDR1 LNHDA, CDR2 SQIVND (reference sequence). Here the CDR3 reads CASSIDGTSYNEQFF. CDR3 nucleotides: TGTGCCAGTAGTATTGACGGGACTTCCTACAATGAGCAGTTCTTC.

CDR3 in amino acids: CASSPRPQGTEAFF. DNA of the CDR3: TGTGCCAGCAGCCCTCGACCCCAAGGCACTGAAGCTTTCTTT. The chain has TRBV7-9 and TRBJ1-1; D remains ambiguous. CDR1 is SEHNR and CDR2 is FQNEAQ in the germline V gene (reference sequence). This CDR3 spans 14 amino acids. The V gene lost 5 bases and the J gene lost 4 bases, with 14 bases spanning the gap.

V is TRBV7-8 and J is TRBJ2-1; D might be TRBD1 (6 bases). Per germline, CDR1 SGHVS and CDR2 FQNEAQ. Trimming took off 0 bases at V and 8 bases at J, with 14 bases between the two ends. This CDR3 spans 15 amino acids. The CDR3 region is CASSLAAGVADEQFF. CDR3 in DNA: TGTGCCAGCAGCTTAGCGGCAGGGGTTGCGGATGAGCAGTTCTTC.

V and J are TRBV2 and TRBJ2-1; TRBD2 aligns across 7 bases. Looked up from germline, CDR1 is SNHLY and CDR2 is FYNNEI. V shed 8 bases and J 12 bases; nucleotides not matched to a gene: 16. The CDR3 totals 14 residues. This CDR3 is CASPSSRESLVQFF. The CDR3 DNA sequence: TGTGCCAGCCCCTCGTCGCGGGAGAGTTTGGTGCAGTTCTTC.

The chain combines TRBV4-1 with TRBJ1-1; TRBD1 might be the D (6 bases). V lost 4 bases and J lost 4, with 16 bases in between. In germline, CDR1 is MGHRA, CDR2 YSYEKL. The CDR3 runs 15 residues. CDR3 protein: CASSPTTGRGTEAFF. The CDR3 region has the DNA TGCGCCAGCAGCCCTACGACAGGCCGGGGCACTGAAGCTTTCTTT.

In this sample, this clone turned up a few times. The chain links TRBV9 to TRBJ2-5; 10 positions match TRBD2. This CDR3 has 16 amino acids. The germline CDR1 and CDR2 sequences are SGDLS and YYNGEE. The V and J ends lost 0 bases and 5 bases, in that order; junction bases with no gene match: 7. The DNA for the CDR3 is TGTGCCAGCAGCGTAGGAGCGGGAGGGCCAAGGGAGACCCAGTACTTC. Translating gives CASSVGAGGPRETQYF.

CDR3 loop: CASRPGQTDTQYF. The CDR3 DNA is TGTGCCAGCAGACCGGGACAAACAGATACGCAGTATTTT. J is TRBJ2-3 and V is TRBV5-6; D may be TRBD1 (6 bases). Germline values: CDR1 SGHDT, CDR2 YYEEEE. Trimming removed 5 bases at V and 3 bases at J, with 10 bases between. The CDR3 extends over 13 amino acids.

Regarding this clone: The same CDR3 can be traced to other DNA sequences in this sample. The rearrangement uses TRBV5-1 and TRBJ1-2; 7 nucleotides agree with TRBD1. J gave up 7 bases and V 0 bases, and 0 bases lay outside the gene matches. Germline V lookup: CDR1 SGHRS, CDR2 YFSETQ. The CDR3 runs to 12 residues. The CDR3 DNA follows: TGCGCCAGCAGCTTGGGACAGGGTGGCTACACCTTC. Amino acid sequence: CASSLGQGGYTF.

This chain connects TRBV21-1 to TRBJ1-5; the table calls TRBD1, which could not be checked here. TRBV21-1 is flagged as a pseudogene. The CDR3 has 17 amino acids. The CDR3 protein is CASSKGQGAQGNQPQHF. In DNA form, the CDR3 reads TGTGCCAGCAGCAAGGGACAGGGGGCGCAAGGCAATCAGCCCCAGCATTTT.

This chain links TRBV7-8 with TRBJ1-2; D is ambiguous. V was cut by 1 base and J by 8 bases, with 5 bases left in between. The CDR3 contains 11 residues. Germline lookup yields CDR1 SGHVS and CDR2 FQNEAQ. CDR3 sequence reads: CASSLDGGYTF. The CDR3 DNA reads TGTGCCAGCAGCTTAGACGGGGGCTACACCTTC. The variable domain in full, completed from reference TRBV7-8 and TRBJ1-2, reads GAGVSQSPRYKVAKRGQDVALRCDPISGHVSLFWYQQALGQGPEFLTYFQNEAQLDKSGLPSDRFFAERPEGSVSTLKIQRTQQEDSAVYLCASSLDGGYTFGSGTRLTVV.

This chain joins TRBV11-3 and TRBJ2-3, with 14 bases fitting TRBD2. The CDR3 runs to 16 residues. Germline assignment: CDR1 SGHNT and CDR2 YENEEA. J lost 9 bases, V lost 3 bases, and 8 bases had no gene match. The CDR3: CASSFGTSGSHDTQYF. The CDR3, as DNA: TGTGCCAGCAGCTTCGGGACTAGCGGGAGTCATGACACGCAGTATTTT.

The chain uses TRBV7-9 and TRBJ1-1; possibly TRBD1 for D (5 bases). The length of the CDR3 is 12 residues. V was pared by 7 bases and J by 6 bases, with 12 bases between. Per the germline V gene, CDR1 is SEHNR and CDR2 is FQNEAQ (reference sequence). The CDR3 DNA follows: TGTGCCAGCACCAGGGTTAACGCTGAAGCTTTCTTT. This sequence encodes CASTRVNAEAFF.

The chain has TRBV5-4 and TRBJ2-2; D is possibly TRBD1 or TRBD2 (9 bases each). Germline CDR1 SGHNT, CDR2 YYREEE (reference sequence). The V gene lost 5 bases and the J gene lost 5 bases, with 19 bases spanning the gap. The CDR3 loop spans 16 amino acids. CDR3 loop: CASSLAGTGRTGELFF. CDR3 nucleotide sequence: TGTGCCAGCAGTCTAGCGGGGACAGGGAGAACCGGGGAGCTGTTTTTT. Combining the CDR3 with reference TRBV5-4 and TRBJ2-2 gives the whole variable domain ETGVTQSPTHLIKTRGQQVTLRCSSQSGHNTVSWYQQALGQGPQFIFQYYREEENGRGNFPPRFSGLQFPNYSSELNVNALELDDSALYLCASSLAGTGRTGELFFGEGSRLTVL.

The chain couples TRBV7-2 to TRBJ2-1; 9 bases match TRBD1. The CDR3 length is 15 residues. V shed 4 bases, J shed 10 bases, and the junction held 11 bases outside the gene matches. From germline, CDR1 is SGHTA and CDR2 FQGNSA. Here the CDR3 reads CASSWFPGQGEEQFF. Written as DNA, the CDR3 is TGTGCCAGCAGCTGGTTTCCGGGACAGGGAGAGGAGCAGTTCTTC.

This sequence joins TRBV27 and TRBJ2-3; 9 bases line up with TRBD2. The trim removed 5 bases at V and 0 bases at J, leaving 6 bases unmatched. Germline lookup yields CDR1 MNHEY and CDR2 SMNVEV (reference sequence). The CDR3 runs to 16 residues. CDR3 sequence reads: CASSPMTSGSTDTQYF. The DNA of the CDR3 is TGTGCCAGCAGTCCAATGACTAGCGGAAGCACAGATACGCAGTATTTT.

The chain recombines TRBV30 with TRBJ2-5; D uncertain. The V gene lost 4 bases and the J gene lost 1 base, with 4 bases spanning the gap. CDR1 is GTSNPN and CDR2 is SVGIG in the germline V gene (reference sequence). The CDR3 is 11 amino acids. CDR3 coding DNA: TGTGCCTGGATTGGCCAAGAGACCCAGTACTTC. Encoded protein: CAWIGQETQYF.

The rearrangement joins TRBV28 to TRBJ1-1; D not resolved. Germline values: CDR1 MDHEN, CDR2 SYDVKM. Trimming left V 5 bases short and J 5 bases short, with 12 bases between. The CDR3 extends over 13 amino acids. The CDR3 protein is CASSRGSRTEAFF. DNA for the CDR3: TGTGCCAGCAGTCGGGGAAGTCGAACTGAAGCTTTCTTT.

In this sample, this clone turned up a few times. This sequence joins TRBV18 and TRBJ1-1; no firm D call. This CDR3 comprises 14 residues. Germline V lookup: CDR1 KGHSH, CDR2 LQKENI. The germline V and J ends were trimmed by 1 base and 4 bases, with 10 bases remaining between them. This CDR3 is CASSPQEGLTEAFF. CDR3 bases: TGTGCCAGCTCACCACAGGAAGGGCTCACTGAAGCTTTCTTT. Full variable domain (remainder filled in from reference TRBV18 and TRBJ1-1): NAGVMQNPRHLVRRRGQEARLRCSPMKGHSHVYWYRQLPEEGLKFMVYLQKENIIDESGMPKERFSAEFPKEGPSILRIQQVVRGDSAAYFCASSPQEGLTEAFFGQGTRLTVV.

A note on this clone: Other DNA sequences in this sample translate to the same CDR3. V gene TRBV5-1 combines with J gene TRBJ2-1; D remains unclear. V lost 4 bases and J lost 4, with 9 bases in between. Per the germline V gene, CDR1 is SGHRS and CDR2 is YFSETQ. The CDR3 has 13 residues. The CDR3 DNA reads TGCGCCAGCAGCCCCAGAGAGTACAATGAGCAGTTCTTC. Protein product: CASSPREYNEQFF.

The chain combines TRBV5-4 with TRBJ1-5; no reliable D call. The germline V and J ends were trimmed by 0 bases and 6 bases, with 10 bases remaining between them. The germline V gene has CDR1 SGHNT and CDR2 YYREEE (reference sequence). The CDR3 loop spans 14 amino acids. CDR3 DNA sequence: TGTGCCAGCAGCTTGGCTGGCGGGTTTCAGCCCCAGCATTTT. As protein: CASSLAGGFQPQHF. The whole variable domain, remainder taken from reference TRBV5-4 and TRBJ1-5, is ETGVTQSPTHLIKTRGQQVTLRCSSQSGHNTVSWYQQALGQGPQFIFQYYREEENGRGNFPPRFSGLQFPNYSSELNVNALELDDSALYLCASSLAGGFQPQHFGDGTRLSIL.

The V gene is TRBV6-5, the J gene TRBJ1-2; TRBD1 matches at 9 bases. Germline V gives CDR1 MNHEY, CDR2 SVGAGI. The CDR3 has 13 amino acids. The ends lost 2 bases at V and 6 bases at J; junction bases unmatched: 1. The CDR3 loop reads CASSYRDRDGYTF. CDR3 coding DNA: TGTGCCAGCAGTTACAGGGACAGGGATGGCTACACCTTC.

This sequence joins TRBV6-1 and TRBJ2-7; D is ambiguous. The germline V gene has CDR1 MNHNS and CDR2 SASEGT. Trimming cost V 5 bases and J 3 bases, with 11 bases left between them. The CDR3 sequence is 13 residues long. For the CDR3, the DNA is TGTGCCAGCAGTCCCCTGTGGGGCTACGAGCAGTACTTC. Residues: CASSPLWGYEQYF.

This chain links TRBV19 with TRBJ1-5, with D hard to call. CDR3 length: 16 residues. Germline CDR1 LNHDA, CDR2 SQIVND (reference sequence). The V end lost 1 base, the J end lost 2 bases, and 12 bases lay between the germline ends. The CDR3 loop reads CASSIVTRRGNQPQHF. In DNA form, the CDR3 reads TGTGCCAGTAGTATAGTGACCAGAAGGGGCAATCAGCCCCAGCATTTT.

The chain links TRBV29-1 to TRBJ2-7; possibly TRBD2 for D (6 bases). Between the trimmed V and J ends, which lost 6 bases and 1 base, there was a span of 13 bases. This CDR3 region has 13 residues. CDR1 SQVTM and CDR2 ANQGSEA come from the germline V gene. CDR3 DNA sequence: TGCAGCGTCCGGGACTCCCTTTCCTACGAGCAGTACTTC. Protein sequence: CSVRDSLSYEQYF.

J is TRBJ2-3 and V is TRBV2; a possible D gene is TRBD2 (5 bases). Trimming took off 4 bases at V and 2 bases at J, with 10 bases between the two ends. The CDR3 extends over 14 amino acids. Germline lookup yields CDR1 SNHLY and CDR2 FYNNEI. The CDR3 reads CASSGVANTDTQYF. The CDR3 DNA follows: TGTGCCAGCAGTGGGGTAGCGAACACAGATACGCAGTATTTT.

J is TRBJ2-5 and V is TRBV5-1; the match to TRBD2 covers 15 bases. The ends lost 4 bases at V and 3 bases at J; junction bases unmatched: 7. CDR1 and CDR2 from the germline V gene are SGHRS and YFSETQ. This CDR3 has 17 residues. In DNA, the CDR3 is TGCGCCAGCAGCCCGGGACTAGCGGGAGGCTCAGAAGAGACCCAGTACTTC. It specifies CASSPGLAGGSEETQYF.

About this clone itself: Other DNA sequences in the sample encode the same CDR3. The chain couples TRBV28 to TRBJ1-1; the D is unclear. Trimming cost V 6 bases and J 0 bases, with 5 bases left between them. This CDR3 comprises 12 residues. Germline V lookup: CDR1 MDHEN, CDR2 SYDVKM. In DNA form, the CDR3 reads TGTGCCAGCAGACAGATGAACACTGAAGCTTTCTTT. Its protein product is CASRQMNTEAFF.

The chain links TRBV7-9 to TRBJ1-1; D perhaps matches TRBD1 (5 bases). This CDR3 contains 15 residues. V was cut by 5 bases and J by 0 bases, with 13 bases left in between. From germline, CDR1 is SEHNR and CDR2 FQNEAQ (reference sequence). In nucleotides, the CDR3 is TGTGCCAGCAGCACCGCGGGAGGGGTGAACACTGAAGCTTTCTTT. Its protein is CASSTAGGVNTEAFF.

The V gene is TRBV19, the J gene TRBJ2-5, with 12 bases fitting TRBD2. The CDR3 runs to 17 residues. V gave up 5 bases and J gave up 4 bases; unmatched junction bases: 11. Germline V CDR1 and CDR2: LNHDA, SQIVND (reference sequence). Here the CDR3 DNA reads TGTGCCAGTAGTTTGAGGGGACTAGCGGGTGAAATAGAGACCCAGTACTTC. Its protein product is CASSLRGLAGEIETQYF.

CDR3 sequence reads: CATSPRTQETQYF. DNA for the CDR3: TGTGCCACCAGCCCCCGGACTCAAGAGACCCAGTACTTC. The V gene is TRBV15, the J gene TRBJ2-5; D is perhaps TRBD2 (5 bases). Trimming removed 5 bases at V and 2 bases at J, with 9 bases between. There are 13 residues in the CDR3. Looked up from germline, CDR1 is LNHNV and CDR2 is YYDKDF (reference sequence). The full variable domain, completed using reference TRBV15 and TRBJ2-5, is DAMVIQNPRYQVTQFGKPVTLSCSQTLNHNVMYWYQQKSSQAPKLLFHYYDKDFNNEADTPDNFQSRRPNTSFCFLDIRSPGLGDTAMYLCATSPRTQETQYFGPGTRLLVL.

The CDR3 here is CASSATHLLGGNEQFF. The CDR3 bases are TGTGCCAGCAGCGCCACTCATCTACTGGGAGGGAATGAGCAGTTCTTC. The rearrangement links TRBV11-2 to TRBJ2-1, with 7 bases lining up with TRBD2. The V gene end was trimmed by 5 bases and the J gene end by 7 bases; junction bases not matched to a gene: 14. Germline V gene data show CDR1 as SGHAT and CDR2 as FQNNGV. This CDR3 contains 16 residues. Full variable domain (remainder filled in from reference TRBV11-2 and TRBJ2-1): EAGVAQSPRYKIIEKRQSVAFWCNPISGHATLYWYQQILGQGPKLLIQFQNNGVVDDSQLPKDRFSAERLKGVDSTLKIQPAKLEDSAVYLCASSATHLLGGNEQFFGPGTRLTVL.